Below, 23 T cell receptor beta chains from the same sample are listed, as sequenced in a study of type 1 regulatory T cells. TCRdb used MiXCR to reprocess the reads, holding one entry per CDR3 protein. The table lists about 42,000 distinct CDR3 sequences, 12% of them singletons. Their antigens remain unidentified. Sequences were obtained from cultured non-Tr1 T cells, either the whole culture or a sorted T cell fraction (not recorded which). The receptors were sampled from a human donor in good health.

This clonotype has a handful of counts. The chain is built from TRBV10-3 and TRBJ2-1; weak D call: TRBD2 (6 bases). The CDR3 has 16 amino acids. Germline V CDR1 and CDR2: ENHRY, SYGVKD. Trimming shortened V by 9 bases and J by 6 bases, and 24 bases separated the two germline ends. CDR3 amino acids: CAIGDPTRPEGNEQFF. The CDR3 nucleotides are TGTGCCATTGGAGACCCGACTAGACCGGAGGGCAATGAGCAGTTCTTC.

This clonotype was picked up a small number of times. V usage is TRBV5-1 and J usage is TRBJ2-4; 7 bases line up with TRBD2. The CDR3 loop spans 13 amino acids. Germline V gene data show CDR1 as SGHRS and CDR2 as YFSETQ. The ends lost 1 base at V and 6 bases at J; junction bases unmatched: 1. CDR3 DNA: TGCGCCAGCAGCTTGCCTAGCGGAAACATTCAGTACTTC. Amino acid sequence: CASSLPSGNIQYF.

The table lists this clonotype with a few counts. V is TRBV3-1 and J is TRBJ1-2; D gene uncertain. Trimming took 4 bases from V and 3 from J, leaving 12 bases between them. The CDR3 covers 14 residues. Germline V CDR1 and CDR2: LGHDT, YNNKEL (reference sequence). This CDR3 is CASSPSGVYYGYTF. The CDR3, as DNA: TGTGCCAGCAGCCCGTCCGGGGTGTACTATGGCTACACCTTC.

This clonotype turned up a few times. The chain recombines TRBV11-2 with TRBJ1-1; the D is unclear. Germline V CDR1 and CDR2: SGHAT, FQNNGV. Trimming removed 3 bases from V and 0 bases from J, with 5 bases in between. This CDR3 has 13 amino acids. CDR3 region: CASSFVLNTEAFF. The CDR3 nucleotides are TGTGCCAGCAGCTTTGTGCTGAACACTGAAGCTTTCTTT.

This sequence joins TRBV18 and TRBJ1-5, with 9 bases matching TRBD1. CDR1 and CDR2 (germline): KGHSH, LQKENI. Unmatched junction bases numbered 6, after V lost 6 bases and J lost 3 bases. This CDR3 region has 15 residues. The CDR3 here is CASSQTGGNNQPQHF. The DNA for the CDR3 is TGTGCCAGCTCTCAAACAGGGGGCAACAATCAGCCCCAGCATTTT.

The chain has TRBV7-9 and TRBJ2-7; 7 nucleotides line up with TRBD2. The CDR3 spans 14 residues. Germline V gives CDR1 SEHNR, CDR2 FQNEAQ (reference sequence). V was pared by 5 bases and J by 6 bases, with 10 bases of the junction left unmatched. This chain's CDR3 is CASSPSGMGREQYF. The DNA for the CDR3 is TGTGCCAGCAGCCCCAGCGGGATGGGGCGCGAGCAGTACTTC.

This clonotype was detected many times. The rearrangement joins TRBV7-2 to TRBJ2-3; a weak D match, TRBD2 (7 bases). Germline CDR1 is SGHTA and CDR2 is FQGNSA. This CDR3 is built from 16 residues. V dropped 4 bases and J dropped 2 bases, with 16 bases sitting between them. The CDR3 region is CASSSGGLAHTDTQYF. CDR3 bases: TGTGCCAGCAGCTCCGGGGGGCTAGCACACACAGATACGCAGTATTTT.

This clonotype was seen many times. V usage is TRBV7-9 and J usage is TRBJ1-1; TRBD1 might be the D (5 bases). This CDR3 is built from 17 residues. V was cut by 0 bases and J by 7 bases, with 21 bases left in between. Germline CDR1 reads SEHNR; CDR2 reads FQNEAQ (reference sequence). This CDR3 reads CASSLAIGWKGENEAFF. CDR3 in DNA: TGTGCCAGCAGCTTAGCGATTGGGTGGAAAGGGGAGAATGAAGCTTTCTTT.

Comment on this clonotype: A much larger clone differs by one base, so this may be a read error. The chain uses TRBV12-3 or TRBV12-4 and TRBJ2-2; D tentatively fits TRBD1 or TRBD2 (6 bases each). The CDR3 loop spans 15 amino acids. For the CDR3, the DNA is TGTGCCAGCAGTTTCGCAGGGGCGAACACCGGGGGGCTGTTTTTT. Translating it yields CASSFAGANTGGLFF.

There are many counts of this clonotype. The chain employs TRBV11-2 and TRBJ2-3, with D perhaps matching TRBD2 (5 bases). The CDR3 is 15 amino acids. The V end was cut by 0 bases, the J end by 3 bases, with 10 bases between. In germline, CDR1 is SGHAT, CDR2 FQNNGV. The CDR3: CASSLDQRVTDTQYF. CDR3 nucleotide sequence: TGTGCCAGCAGCTTAGATCAGAGGGTAACAGATACGCAGTATTTT.

This CDR3 is CAWSLGLVLQETQYF. The CDR3 nucleotides are TGTGCCTGGAGCCTGGGACTAGTGCTCCAAGAGACCCAGTACTTC. The V call is TRBV30, the J call TRBJ2-5; TRBD2 aligns across 8 bases. CDR1 is GTSNPN, CDR2 SVGIG, per germline (reference sequence). The ends lost 3 bases at V and 1 base at J; junction bases unmatched: 7. CDR3 length equals 15 residues. Based on the CDR3 plus reference TRBV30 and TRBJ2-5, the full variable domain is SQTIHQWPATLVQPVGSPLSLECTVEGTSNPNLYWYRQAAGRGLQLLFYSVGIGQISSEVPQNLSASRPQDRQFILSSKKLLLSDSGFYLCAWSLGLVLQETQYFGPGTRLLVL.

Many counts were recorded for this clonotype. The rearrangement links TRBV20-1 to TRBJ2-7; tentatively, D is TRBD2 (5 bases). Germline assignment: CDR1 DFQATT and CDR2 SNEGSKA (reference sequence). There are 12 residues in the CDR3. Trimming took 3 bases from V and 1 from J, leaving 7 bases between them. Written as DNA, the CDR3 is TGCAGTGCTAGGCGGGTATCCTACGAGCAGTACTTC. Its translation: CSARRVSYEQYF.

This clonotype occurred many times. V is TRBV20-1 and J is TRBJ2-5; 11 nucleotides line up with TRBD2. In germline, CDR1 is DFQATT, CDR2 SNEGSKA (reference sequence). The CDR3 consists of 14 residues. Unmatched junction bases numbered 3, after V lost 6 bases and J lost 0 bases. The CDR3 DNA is TGCAGTGCCATAGCGGGAGGGAACCAAGAGACCCAGTACTTC. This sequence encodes CSAIAGGNQETQYF.

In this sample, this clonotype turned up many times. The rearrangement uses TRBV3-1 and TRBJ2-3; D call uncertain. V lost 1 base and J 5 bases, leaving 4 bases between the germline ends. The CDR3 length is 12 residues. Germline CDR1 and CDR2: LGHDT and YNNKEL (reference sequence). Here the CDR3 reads CASSQGGDTQYF. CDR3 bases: TGTGCCAGCAGCCAAGGGGGAGATACGCAGTATTTT.

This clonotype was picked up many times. The CDR3 coding sequence is TGTGCCAGCAGCTTACGGCTAGCGGGAGTCAATGAGCAGTTCTTC. Encoded protein: CASSLRLAGVNEQFF. The V gene is TRBV7-3, the J gene TRBJ2-1; 10 bases are a match to TRBD2. After removal of 2 bases from V and 6 bases from J, the junction contained 4 bases not matched to a gene. The CDR3 loop spans 15 amino acids. Germline V lookup: CDR1 SGHTA, CDR2 FQGTGA.

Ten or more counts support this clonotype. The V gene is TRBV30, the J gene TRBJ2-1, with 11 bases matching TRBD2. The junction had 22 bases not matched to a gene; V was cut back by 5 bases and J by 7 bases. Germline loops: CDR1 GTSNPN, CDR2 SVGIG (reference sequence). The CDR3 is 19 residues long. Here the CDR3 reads CAWHRLAGRAKNQGNEQFF. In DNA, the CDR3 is TGTGCCTGGCACAGACTAGCGGGACGCGCTAAGAACCAGGGGAATGAGCAGTTCTTC. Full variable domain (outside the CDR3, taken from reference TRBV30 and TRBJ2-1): SQTIHQWPATLVQPVGSPLSLECTVEGTSNPNLYWYRQAAGRGLQLLFYSVGIGQISSEVPQNLSASRPQDRQFILSSKKLLLSDSGFYLCAWHRLAGRAKNQGNEQFFGPGTRLTVL.

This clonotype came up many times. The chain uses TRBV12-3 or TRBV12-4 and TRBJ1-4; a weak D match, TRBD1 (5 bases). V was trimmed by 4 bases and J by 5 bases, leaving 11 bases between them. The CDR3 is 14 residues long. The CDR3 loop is CASSYGTGNEKLFF. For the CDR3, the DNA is TGTGCCAGCAGTTACGGGACGGGGAATGAAAAACTGTTTTTT.

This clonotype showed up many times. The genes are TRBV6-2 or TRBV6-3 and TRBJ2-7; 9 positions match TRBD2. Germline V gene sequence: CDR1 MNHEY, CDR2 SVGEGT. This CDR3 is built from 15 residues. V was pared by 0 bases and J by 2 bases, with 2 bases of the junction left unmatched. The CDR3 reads CASSYSLAGAYEQYF. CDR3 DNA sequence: TGTGCCAGCAGTTACTCGTTAGCGGGGGCCTACGAGCAGTACTTC.

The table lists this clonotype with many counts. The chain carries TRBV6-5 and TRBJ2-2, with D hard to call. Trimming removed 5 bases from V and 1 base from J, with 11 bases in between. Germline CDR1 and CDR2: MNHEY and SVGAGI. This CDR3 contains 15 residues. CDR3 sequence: CASSLVLQNTGELFF. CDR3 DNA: TGTGCCAGCAGTCTCGTGCTCCAGAACACCGGGGAGCTGTTTTTT.

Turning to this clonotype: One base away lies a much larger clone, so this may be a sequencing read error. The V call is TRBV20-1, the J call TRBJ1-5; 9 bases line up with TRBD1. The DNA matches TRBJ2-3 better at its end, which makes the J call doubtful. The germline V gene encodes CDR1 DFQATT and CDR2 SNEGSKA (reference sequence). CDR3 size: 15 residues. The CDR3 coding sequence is TGCAGTGCTACACTCGGACAGGGGATTTATCAGCCCCAGTATTTT. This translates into CSATLGQGIYQPQYF.

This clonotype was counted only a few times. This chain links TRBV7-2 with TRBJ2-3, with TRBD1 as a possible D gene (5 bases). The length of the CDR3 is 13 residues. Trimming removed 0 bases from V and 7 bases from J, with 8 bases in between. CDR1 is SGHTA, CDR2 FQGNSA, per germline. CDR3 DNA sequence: TGTGCCAGCAGCTTAGCGACAGCAAATACGCAGTATTTT. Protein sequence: CASSLATANTQYF.

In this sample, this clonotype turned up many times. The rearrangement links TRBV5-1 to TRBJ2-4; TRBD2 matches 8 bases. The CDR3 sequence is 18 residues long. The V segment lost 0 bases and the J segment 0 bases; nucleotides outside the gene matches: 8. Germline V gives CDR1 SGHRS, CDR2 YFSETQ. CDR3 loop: CASSLVLAVPGAKNIQYF. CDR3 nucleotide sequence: TGCGCCAGCAGCTTGGTACTAGCGGTCCCTGGAGCCAAAAACATTCAGTACTTC.

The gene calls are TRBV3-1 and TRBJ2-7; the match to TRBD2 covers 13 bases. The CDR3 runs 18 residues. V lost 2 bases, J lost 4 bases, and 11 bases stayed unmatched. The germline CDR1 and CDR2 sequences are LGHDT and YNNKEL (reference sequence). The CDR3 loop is CASSQLGLAGLRKYEQYF. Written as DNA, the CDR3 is TGTGCCAGCAGCCAATTGGGACTAGCGGGACTTCGGAAATACGAGCAGTACTTC.